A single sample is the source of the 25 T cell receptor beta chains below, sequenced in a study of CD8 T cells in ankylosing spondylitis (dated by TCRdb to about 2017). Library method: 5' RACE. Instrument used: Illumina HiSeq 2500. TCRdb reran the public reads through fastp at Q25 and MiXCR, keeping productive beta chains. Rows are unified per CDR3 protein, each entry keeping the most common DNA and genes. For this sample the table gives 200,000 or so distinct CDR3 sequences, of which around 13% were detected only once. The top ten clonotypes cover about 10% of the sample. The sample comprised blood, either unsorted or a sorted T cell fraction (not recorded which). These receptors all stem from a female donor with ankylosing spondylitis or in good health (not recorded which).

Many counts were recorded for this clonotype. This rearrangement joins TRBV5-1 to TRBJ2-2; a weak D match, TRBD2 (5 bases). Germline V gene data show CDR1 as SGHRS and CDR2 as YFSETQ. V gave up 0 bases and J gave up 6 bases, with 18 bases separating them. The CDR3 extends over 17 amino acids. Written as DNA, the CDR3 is TGCGCCAGCAGCTTGGTTGTGGGAGCGATTGACGCCGGGGAGCTGTTTTTT. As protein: CASSLVVGAIDAGELFF.

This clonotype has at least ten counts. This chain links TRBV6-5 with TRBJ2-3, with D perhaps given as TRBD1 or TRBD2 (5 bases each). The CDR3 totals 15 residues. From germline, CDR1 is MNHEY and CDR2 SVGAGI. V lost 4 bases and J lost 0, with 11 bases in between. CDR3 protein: CASSSGRVSTDTQYF. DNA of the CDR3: TGTGCCAGCAGTTCGGGGCGGGTGAGCACAGATACGCAGTATTTT.

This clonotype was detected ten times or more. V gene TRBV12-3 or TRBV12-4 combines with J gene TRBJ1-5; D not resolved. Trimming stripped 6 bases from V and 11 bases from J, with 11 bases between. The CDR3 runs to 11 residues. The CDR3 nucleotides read TGTGCCAGCAGCTACGCGGGGACCCAGCATTTT. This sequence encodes CASSYAGTQHF.

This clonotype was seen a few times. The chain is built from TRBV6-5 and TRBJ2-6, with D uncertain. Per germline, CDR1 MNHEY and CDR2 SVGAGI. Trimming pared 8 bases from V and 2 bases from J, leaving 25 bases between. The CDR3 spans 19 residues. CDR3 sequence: CASYLRQALGDPGANVLTF. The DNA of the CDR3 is TGTGCCAGCTATTTACGCCAGGCCCTAGGTGATCCTGGGGCCAACGTCCTGACTTTC.

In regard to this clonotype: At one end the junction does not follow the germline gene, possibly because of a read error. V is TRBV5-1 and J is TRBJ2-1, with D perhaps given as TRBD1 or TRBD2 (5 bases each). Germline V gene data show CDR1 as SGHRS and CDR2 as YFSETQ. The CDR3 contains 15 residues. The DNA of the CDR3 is TGCGTCAGCAGCTTGCCGGGGCTCTCCTACAATGAGCAGTTCTTC. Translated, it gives CVSSLPGLSYNEQFF.

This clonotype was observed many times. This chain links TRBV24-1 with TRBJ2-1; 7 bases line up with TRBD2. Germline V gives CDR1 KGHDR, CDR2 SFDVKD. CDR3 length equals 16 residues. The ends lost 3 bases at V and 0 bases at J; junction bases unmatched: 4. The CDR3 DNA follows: TGTGCCACCAGTGATCCTAGCGGAAGCTCCTACAATGAGCAGTTCTTC. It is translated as CATSDPSGSSYNEQFF.

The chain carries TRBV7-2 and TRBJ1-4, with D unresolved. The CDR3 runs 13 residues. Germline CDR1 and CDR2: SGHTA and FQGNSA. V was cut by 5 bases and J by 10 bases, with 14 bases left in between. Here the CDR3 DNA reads TGTGCCAGCAGCCCCCGGCCCCGGGGAAAACTGTTTTTT. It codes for CASSPRPRGKLFF.

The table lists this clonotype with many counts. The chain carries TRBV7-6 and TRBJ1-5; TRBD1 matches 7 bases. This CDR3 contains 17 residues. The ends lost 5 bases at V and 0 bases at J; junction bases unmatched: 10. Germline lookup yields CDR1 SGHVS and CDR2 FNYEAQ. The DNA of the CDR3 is TGTGCCAGCAGCGAGAGGACAGGAGCATATAGCAATCAGCCCCAGCATTTT. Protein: CASSERTGAYSNQPQHF.

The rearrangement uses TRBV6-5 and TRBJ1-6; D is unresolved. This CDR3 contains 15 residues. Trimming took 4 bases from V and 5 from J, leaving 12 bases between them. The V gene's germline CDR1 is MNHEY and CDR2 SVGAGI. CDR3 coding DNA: TGTGCCAGCAGTTCCAGCGGCCCGAATAATTCACCCCTCCACTTT. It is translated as CASSSSGPNNSPLHF.

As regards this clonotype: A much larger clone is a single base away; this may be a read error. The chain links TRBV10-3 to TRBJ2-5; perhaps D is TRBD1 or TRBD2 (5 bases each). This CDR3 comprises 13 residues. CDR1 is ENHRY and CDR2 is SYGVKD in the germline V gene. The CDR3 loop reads CAIRGTAQETQHF. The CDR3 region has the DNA TGTGCCATCAGGGGGACCGCTCAAGAGACCCAGCACTTC.

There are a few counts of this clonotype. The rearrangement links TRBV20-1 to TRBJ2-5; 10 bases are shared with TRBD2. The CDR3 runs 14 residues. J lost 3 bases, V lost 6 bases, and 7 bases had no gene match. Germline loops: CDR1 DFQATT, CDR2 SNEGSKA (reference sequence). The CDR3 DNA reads TGCAGTGCCCCAAAAGCGGGAGGGGAAGAGACCCAGTACTTC. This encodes CSAPKAGGEETQYF.

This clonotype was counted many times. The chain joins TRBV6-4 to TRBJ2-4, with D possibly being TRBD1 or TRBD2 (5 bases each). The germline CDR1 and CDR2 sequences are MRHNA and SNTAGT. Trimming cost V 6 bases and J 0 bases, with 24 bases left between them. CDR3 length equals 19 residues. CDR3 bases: TGTGCCAGCAGCCGAATAAAGGTTTCGGGGACCTTAGCCAAAAACATTCAGTACTTC. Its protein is CASSRIKVSGTLAKNIQYF.

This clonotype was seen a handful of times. The CDR3 bases are TGTGCCAGCAGTTACCGCCAGGGTGATGGCTACACCTTC. As protein: CASSYRQGDGYTF. The chain combines TRBV6-5 with TRBJ1-2; TRBD1 might be the D (5 bases). Germline V gives CDR1 MNHEY, CDR2 SVGAGI. V was clipped by 2 bases and J by 6 bases, with 10 bases between them. The CDR3 extends over 13 amino acids.

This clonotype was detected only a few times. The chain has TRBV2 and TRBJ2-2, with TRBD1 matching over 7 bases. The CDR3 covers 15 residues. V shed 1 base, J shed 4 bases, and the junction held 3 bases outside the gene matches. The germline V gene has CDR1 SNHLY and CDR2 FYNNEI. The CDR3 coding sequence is TGTGCCAGCAGTGAAGACAGGGGAGCCACCGGGGAGCTGTTTTTT. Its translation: CASSEDRGATGELFF.

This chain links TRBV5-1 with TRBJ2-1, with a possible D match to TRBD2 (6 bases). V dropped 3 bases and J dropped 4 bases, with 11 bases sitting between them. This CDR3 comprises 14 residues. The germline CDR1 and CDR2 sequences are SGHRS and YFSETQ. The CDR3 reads CASSSQRAYNEQFF. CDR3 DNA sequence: TGCGCCAGCAGCTCCCAGCGGGCTTACAATGAGCAGTTCTTC.

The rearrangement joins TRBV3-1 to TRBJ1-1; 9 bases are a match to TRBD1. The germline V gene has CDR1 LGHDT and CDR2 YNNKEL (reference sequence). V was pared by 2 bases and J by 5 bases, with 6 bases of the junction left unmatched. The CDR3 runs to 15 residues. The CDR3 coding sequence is TGTGCCAGCAGCCAACGACAGGGGGTGGGAACTGAAGCTTTCTTT. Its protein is CASSQRQGVGTEAFF.

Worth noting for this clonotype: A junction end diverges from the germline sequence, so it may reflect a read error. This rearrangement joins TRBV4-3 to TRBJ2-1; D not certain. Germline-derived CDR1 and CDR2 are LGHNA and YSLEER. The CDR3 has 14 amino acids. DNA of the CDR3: TGCGCCAGCAGCCAAGGCCCGACAAGCAATAAGCAGTTCTTC. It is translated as CASSQGPTSNKQFF.

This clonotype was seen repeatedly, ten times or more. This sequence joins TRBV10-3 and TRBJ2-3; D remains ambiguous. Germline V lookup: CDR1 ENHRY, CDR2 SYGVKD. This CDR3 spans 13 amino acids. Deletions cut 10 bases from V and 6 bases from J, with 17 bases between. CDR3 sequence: CATSTQKEDTQYF. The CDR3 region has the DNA TGTGCCACCAGCACACAAAAGGAGGATACGCAGTATTTT.

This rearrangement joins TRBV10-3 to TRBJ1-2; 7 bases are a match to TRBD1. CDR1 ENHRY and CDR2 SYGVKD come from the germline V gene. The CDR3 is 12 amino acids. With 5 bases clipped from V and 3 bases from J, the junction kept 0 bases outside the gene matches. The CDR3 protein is CAISQGDYGYTF. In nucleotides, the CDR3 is TGTGCCATCAGTCAGGGGGACTATGGCTACACCTTC.

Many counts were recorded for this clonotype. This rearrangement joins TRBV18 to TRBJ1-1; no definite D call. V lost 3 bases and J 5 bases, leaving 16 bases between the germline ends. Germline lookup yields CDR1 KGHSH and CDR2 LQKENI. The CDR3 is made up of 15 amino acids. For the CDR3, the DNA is TGTGCCAGCTCACCCCTGTCGGCTACGGGTACTGAAGCTTTCTTT. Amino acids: CASSPLSATGTEAFF. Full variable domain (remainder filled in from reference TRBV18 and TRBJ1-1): NAGVMQNPRHLVRRRGQEARLRCSPMKGHSHVYWYRQLPEEGLKFMVYLQKENIIDESGMPKERFSAEFPKEGPSILRIQQVVRGDSAAYFCASSPLSATGTEAFFGQGTRLTVV.

Here the CDR3 DNA reads TGCGCCAGCAGCCCCTCAGACCCGGGCCAAGAGACCCAGTACTTC. This encodes CASSPSDPGQETQYF. The chain recombines TRBV5-1 with TRBJ2-5; D not resolved. V lost 4 bases to trimming and J lost 1 base, with 14 bases between them. There are 15 residues in the CDR3. Per the germline V gene, CDR1 is SGHRS and CDR2 is YFSETQ.

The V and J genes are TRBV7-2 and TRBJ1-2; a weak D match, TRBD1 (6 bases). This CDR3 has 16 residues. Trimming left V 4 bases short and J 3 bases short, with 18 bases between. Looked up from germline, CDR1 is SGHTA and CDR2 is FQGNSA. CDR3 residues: CASSSQRYREHYGYTF. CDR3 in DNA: TGTGCCAGCAGCTCCCAGCGCTACAGGGAGCACTATGGCTACACCTTC.

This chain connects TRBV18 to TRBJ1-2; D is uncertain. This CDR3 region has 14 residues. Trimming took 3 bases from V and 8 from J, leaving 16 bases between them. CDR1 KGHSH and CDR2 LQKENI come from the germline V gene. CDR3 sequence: CASSPEQPKVGYTF. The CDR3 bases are TGTGCCAGCTCACCGGAGCAGCCCAAAGTGGGCTACACCTTC.

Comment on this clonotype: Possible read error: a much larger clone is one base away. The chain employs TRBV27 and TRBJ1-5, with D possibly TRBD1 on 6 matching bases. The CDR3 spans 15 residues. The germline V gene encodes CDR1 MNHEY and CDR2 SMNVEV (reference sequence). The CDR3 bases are TGTGTCAGCAGTTTAGATAGGGGGGCAAGTCAGCCCCAGCATTTT. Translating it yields CVSSLDRGASQPQHF.

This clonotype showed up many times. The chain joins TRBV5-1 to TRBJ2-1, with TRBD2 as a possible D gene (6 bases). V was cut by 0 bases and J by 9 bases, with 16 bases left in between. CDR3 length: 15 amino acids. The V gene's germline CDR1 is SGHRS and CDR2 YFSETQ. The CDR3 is CASSLGGTSRGEQFF. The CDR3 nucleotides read TGCGCCAGCAGCTTGGGTGGGACTTCCAGAGGTGAGCAGTTCTTC.